A selection of T cell receptor beta chains follows, all from one sample in a study of CD8 T cells in ankylosing spondylitis. One entry per CDR3 protein, called by TCRdb with MiXCR from the 5' RACE reads. The data hold 230,000 or so distinct CDR3 sequences, with about 24% observed a single time. The sample was blood, either unsorted or a sorted T cell fraction (not recorded which). The receptors here all came from a male donor with ankylosing spondylitis or in good health (not recorded which). Both conserved end residues are part of each CDR3. The D gene is left open where the match is weak. Only some rows state a clone size, as once, few, many or a class for expanded clones.

TRBV18	TRBJ1-1	17	.	TRBD1	TGTGCCAGCTCACCGGGACAGGCTACCCTTATGAACACTGAAGCTTTCTTT	CASSPGQATLMNTEAFF
TRBV20-1	TRBJ2-3	17	many	.	TGCAGTGCTAGCCCTTCTTGGGGTAGCGGTAGCACAGATACGCAGTATTTT	CSASPSWGSGSTDTQYF
TRBV6-5	TRBJ1-1	12	.	.	TGTGCCAGCACTACTGGGGACACTGAAGCTTTCTTT	CASTTGDTEAFF
TRBV5-5	TRBJ2-1	15	many	.	TGTGCCAGCAGCTTAACCGGGGGCAACTACAATGAGCAGTTCTTC	CASSLTGGNYNEQFF
TRBV28	TRBJ1-4	15	once	.	TGTGCCAGCAGTTTGTCGGGGGTAGGAGATGAAAAACTGTTTTTT	CASSLSGVGDEKLFF
TRBV7-2	TRBJ2-7	13	.	.	TGTGCCAGCAGCTTGGGAGAGTTCTACGAGCAGTACTTC	CASSLGEFYEQYF
TRBV6-1	TRBJ2-7	15	few	TRBD1	TGTGCCAGCAGCCGAGCCCGGGACAGGGTCTACGAGCAGTACTTC	CASSRARDRVYEQYF
TRBV5-1	TRBJ2-3	15	many	.	TGCGCCAGCAGCTCCTTGGGGGGGGGCCCAGATACGCAGTATTTT	CASSSLGGGPDTQYF
TRBV20-1	TRBJ1-1	14	.	TRBD1	TGCAGTGCTAGAGGGACAGGCGGGAACACTGAAGCTTTCTTT	CSARGTGGNTEAFF
TRBV7-9	TRBJ2-7	13	.	.	TGTGCCAGCAGCTTATCCATAGCCTACGAGCAGTACTTC	CASSLSIAYEQYF
TRBV4-1	TRBJ2-5	13	.	TRBD1	TGCGCCAGCAGCCGACAGGGAGAAGAGACCCAGTACTTC	CASSRQGEETQYF
TRBV20-1	TRBJ2-4	15	.	.	TGCAGTGCTAGAGCGGCCAGGGAAAGCAAAAACATTCAGTACTTC	CSARAARESKNIQYF
TRBV24-1	TRBJ1-1	13	many	TRBD1	TGTGCCACCAGCCCTACCGACAGGGAAGAAGCTTTCTTT	CATSPTDREEAFF
TRBV12-3/TRBV12-4	TRBJ1-1	14	few	.	TGTGCCAGCAGCTCATGGACATCCAACACTGAAGCTTTCTTT	CASSSWTSNTEAFF
TRBV29-1	TRBJ2-7	11	.	.	TGCAGCGTGCACCGGGACTACGAGCAGTACTTC	CSVHRDYEQYF
TRBV6-1	TRBJ2-7	17	.	.	TGTGCCAGCAGCCTATCGAACAGGGCACCGAGGACCTACGAGCAGTACTTC	CASSLSNRAPRTYEQYF
TRBV12-3/TRBV12-4	TRBJ2-1	15	many	.	TGTGCCAGCAGCTCGCAGGGGGGGCCATACAATGAGCAGTTCTTC	CASSSQGGPYNEQFF
TRBV2	TRBJ2-2	12	.	.	TGTGCCAGCAATGCCGACACCGGGGAGCTGTTTTTT	CASNADTGELFF
TRBV2	TRBJ1-2	13	few	.	TGTGCCAGCAGTGAAGCCGGGACTTATGGCTACACCTTC	CASSEAGTYGYTF
TRBV6-1	TRBJ2-2	17	.	.	TGTGCCAGCAGTCGCATCCTTTTAGGGTCGGACACCGGGGAGCTGTTTTTT	CASSRILLGSDTGELFF
TRBV7-7	TRBJ2-7	13	.	.	TGTGCCAGCAGCTTAGCGGGGGGTTGGGAGCAGTACTTC	CASSLAGGWEQYF
TRBV25-1	TRBJ2-5	11	few	.	TGTGCCAGCAGTGTGGTGGAGACCCAGTACTTC	CASSVVETQYF
TRBV20-1	TRBJ2-1	16	many	TRBD2	TGCAGTGCCGGGGGCCAGCGGGGGGGCCAAGTCAATGAGCAGTTCTTC	CSAGGQRGGQVNEQFF
TRBV20-1	TRBJ1-6	16	many	.	TGCAGTGCTAGACCTCCCCCGGGAGCTAATAATTCACCCCTCCACTTT	CSARPPPGANNSPLHF
TRBV20-1	TRBJ2-7	13	many	.	TGCAGTGCTAGAGATCTTGTTGGGCGCGAGCAGTACTTC	CSARDLVGREQYF
TRBV20-1	TRBJ1-5	12	many	.	TGCAGTGCTAGATATAGCAATCAGCCCCAGCATTTT	CSARYSNQPQHF
TRBV20-1	TRBJ2-7	15	many	.	TGCAGTGCTAGAGTGATCGGGGGACAGTCCTACGAGCAGTACTTC	CSARVIGGQSYEQYF